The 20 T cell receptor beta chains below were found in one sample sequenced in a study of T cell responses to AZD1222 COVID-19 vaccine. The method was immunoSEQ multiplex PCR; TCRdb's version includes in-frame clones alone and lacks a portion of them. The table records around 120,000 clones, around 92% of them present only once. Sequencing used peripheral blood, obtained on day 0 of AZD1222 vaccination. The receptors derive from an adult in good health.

The chain's CDR3 is CASSLGQGLADTQYF. In nucleotides, the CDR3 is TGTGCCAGCAGCCTAGGACAGGGGTTGGCAGATACGCAGTATTTT. The rearrangement uses TRBV5-8 and TRBJ2-3; TRBD1 matches 9 bases. This CDR3 is built from 15 residues. Germline V gene lookup returns CDR1 SGHTS and CDR2 YDEGEE. The V and J ends lost 4 bases and 4 bases, in that order; junction bases with no gene match: 7.

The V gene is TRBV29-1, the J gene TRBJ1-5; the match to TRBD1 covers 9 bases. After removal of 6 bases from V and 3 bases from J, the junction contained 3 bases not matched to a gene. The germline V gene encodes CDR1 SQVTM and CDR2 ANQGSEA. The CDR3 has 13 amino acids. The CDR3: CSVEQGANQPQHF. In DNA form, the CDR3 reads TGCAGCGTGGAACAGGGGGCCAATCAGCCCCAGCATTTT.

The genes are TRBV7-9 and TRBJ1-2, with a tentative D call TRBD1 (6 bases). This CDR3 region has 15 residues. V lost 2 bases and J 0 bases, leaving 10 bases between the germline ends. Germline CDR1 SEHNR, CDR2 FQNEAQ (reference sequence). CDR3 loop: CASSLRTATNYGYTF. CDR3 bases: TGTGCCAGCAGCTTACGGACAGCCACTAACTATGGCTACACCTTC.

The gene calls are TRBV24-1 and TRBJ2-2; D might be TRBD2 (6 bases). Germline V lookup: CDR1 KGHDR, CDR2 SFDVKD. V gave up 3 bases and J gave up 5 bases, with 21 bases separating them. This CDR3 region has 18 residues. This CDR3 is CATSDPSVNSGDTGELFF. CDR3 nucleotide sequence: TGTGCCACCAGTGATCCCTCTGTGAATAGCGGTGATACCGGGGAGCTGTTTTTT.

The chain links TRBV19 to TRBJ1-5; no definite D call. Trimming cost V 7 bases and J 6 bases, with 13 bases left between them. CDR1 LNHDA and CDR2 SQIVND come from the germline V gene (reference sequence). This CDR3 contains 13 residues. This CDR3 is CASTSRVGQPQHF. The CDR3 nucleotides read TGTGCCAGTACCAGTCGAGTGGGTCAGCCCCAGCATTTT. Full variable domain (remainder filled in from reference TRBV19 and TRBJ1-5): DGGITQSPKYLFRKEGQNVTLSCEQNLNHDAMYWYRQDPGQGLRLIYYSQIVNDFQKGDIAEGYSVSREKKESFPLTVTSAQKNPTAFYLCASTSRVGQPQHFGDGTRLSIL.

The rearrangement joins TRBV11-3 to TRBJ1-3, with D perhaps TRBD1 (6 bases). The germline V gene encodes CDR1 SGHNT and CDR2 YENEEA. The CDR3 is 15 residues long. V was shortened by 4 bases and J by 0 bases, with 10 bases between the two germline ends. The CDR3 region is CASSSRGSSGNTIYF. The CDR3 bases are TGTGCCAGCAGCTCAAGGGGGTCCTCTGGAAACACCATATATTTT.

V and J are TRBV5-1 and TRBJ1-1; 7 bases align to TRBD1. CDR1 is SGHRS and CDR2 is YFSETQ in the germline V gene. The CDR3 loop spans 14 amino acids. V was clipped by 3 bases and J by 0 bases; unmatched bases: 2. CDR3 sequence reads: CASSSGQLNTEAFF. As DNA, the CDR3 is TGCGCCAGCAGCTCGGGACAGCTGAACACTGAAGCTTTCTTT.

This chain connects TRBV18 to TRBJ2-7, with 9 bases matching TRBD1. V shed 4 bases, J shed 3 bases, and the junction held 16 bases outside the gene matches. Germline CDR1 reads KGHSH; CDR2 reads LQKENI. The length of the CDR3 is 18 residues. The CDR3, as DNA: TGTGCCAGCTCACATACTTCACCCGCGGGACAGGGTAACTACGAGCAGTACTTC. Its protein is CASSHTSPAGQGNYEQYF.

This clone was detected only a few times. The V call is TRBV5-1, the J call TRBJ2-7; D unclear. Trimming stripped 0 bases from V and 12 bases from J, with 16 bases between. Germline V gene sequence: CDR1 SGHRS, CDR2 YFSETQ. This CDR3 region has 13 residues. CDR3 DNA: TGCGCCAGCAGCTTGGCCGTGGTGGGTCCACGGTACTTC. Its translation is CASSLAVVGPRYF.

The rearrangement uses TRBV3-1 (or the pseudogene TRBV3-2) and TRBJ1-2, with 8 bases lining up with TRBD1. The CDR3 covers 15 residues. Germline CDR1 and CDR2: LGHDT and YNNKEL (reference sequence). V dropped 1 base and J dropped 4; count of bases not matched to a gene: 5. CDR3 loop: CASSQADRGFYGYTF. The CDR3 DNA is TGTGCCAGCAGCCAAGCAGACAGGGGCTTCTATGGCTACACCTTC.

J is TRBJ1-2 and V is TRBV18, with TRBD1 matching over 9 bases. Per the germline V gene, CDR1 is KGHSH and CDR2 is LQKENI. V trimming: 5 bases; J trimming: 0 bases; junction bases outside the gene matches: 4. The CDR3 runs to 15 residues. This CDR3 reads CASSGTGIANYGYTF. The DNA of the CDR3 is TGTGCCAGCTCAGGGACAGGGATAGCTAACTATGGCTACACCTTC.

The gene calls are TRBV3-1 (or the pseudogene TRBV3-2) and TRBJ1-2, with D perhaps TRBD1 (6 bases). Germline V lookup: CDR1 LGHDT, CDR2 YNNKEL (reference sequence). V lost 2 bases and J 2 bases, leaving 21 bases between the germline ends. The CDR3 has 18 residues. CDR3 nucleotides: TGTGCCAGCAGCCAAAAAACACGTCGGGACACCACAAACTATGGCTACACCTTC. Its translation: CASSQKTRRDTTNYGYTF.

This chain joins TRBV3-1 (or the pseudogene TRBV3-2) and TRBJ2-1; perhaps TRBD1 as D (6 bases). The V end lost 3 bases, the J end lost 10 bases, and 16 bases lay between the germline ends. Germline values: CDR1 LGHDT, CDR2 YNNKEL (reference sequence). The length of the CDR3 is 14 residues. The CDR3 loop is CASSQKGETNEQFF. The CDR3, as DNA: TGTGCCAGCAGCCAGAAGGGGGAAACAAACGAGCAGTTCTTC.

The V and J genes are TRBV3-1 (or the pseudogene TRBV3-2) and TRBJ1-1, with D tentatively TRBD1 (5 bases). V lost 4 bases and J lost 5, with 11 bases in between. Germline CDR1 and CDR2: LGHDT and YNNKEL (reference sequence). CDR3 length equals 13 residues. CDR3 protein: CASSLGGGTEAFF. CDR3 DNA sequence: TGTGCCAGCAGCCTTGGGGGGGGGACTGAAGCTTTCTTT.

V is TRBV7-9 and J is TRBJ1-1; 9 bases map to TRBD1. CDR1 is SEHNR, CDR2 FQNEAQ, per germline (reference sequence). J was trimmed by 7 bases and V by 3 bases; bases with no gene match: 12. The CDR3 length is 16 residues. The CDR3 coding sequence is TGTGCCAGCAGCTTCAATCAAGACAGGGGGGATGTTGAAGCTTTCTTT. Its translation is CASSFNQDRGDVEAFF.

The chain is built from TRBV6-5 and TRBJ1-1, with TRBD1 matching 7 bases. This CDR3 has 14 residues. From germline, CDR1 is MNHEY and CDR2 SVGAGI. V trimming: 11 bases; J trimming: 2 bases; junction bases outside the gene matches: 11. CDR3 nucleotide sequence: TGTGCCTCCGACTTACGACAGGGAAACACTGAAGCTTTCTTT. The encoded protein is CASDLRQGNTEAFF.

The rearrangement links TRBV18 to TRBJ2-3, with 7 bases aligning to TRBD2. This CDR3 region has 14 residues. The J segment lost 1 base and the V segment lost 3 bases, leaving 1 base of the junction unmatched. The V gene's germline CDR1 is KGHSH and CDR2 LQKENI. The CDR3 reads CASSPGLGTDTQYF. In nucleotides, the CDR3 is TGTGCCAGCTCACCCGGACTAGGCACAGATACGCAGTATTTT.

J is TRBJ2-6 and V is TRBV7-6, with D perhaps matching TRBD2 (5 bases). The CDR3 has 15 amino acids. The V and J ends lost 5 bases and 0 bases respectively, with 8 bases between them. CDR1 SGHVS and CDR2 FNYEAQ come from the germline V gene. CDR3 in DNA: TGTGCCAGCAGCCAGGAGGCCTCTGGGGCCAACGTCCTGACTTTC. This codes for CASSQEASGANVLTF.

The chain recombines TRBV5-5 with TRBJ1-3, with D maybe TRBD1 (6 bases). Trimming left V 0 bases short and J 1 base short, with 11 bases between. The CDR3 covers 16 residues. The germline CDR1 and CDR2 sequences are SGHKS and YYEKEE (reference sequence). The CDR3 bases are TGTGCCAGCAGCTTGGGGGACATCAGATCTGGAAACACCATATATTTT. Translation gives CASSLGDIRSGNTIYF.

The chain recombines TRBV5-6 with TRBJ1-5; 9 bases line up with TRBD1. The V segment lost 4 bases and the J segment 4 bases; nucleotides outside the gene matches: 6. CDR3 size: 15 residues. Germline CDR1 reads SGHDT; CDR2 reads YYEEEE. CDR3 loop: CASSLTGGLNQPQHF. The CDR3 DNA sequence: TGTGCCAGCAGCCTGACAGGGGGGCTTAATCAGCCCCAGCATTTT.